Below, one T cell receptor beta chain is given with its context. Its antigen is still unknown. The method was immunoSEQ multiplex PCR; TCRdb's version includes in-frame clones alone and lacks a portion of them. The sample consists of some 41,000 clones, 86% of them appearing once. Trimming pared 5 bases from V and 0 bases from J, leaving 11 bases between. Per germline, CDR1 LNHDA and CDR2 SQIVND (reference sequence). The CDR3 is 16 amino acids. The data belong to a study of PD-1 blockade in classical Hodgkin lymphoma. Study-wide points: In CD4+ cells, TCR diversity went up significantly by C4D1, but in CD8+ cells it did not. Compared with healthy donors, newly diagnosed patients reportedly showed lower baseline TCR diversity. Baseline diversity was lower in partial responders and progressors than complete responders.

Patients all relapsed after autologous stem cell transplantation, and there was variation in brentuximab vedotin exposure. The rearrangement links TRBV19 to TRBJ2-6; D is tentatively TRBD1 or TRBD2 (5 bases each). The origin of this receptor is a human donor with classical Hodgkin lymphoma. The sample in question was peripheral blood mononuclear cells (PBMCs), obtained before the second cycle of nivolumab. This chain's CDR3 is CASSVREISGANVLTF. In DNA, the CDR3 is TGTGCCAGTAGTGTCAGGGAGATCTCTGGGGCCAACGTCCTGACTTTC.